This entry is about one T cell receptor (beta chain). Its antigen remains unidentified. This CDR3 is 12 amino acids long. The V segment lost 8 bases and the J segment 6 bases; nucleotides outside the gene matches: 10. The V gene's germline CDR1 is SQVTM and CDR2 ANQGSEA. TCRdb ran MiXCR on the 5' RACE reads and lists one entry per CDR3 protein. The data show some 450,000 distinct CDR3 sequences, with over 15% seen just once and 1% held by the top ten. This entry is derived from a study of CD8 T cells in ankylosing spondylitis. Study observations and caveats: Characteristic of ankylosing spondylitis blood, it appeared, was a TCR beta motif comprising eight highly homologous variants.

This TCR derives from a male donor with ankylosing spondylitis. Specimen: blood, either unsorted or a sorted T cell fraction (not recorded which). The rearrangement uses TRBV29-1 and TRBJ2-7, with 7 bases identical to TRBD2. CDR3 sequence reads: CSTQTSLGEQYF. The CDR3 DNA reads as TGCAGCACCCAGACTAGCCTAGGCGAGCAGTACTTC.